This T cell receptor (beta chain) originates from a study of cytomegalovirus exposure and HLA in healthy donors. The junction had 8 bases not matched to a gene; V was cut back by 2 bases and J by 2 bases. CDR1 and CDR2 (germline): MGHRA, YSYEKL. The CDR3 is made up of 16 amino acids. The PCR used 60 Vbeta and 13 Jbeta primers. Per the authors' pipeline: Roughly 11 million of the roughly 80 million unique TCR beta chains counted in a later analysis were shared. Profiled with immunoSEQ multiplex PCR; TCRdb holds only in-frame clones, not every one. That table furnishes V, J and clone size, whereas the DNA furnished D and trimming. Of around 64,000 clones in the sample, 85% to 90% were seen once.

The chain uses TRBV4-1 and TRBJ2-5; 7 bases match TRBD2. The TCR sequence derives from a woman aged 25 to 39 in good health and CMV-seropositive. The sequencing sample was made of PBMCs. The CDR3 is CASSQPRASGQETQYF. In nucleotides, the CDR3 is TGCGCCAGCAGCCAACCCAGGGCTAGCGGACAAGAGACCCAGTACTTC.